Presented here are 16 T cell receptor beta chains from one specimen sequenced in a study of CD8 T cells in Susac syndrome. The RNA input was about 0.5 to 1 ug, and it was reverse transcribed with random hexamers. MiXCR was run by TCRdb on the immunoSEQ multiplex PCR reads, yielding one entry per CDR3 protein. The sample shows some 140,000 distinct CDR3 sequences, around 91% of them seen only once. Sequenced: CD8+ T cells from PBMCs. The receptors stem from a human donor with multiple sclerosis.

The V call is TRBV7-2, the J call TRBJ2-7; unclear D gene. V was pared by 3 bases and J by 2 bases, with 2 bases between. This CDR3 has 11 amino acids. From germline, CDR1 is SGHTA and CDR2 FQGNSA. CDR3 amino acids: CASSFAYEQYF. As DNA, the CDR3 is TGTGCCAGCAGCTTCGCCTACGAGCAGTACTTC.

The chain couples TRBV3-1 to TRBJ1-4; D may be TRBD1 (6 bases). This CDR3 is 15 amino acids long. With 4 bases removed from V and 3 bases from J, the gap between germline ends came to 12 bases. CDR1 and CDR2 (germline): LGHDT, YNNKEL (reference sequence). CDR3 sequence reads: CASSPLRGANEKLFF. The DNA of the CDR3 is TGTGCCAGCAGCCCCCTCAGGGGAGCTAATGAAAAACTGTTTTTT. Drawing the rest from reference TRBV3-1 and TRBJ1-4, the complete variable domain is DTAVSQTPKYLVTQMGNDKSIKCEQNLGHDTMYWYKQDSKKFLKIMFSYNNKELIINETVPNRFSPKSPDKAHLNLHINSLELGDSAVYFCASSPLRGANEKLFFGSGTQLSVL.

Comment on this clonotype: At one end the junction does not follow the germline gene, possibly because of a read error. The CDR3 is CASQWASGVERFF. The CDR3 nucleotides are TGTGCCAGTCAGTGGGCTAGCGGAGTCGAGCGGTTCTTC. This sequence joins TRBV19 and TRBJ2-1; 7 bases line up with TRBD2. Germline V gene data show CDR1 as LNHDA and CDR2 as SQIVND (reference sequence). The CDR3 consists of 13 residues.

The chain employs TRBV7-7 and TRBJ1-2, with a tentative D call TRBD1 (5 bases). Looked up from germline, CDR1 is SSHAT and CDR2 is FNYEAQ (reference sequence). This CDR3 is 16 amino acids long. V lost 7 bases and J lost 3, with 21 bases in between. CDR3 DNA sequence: TGTGCCAGCACCTTCCCCCGATCCGGGGGGGACTATGGCTACACCTTC. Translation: CASTFPRSGGDYGYTF.

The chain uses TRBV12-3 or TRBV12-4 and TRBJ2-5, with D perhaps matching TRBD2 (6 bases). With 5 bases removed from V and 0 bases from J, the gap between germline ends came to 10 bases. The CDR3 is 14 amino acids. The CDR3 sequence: CASSPGTYQETQYF. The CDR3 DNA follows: TGTGCCAGCAGTCCCGGGACTTACCAAGAGACCCAGTACTTC.

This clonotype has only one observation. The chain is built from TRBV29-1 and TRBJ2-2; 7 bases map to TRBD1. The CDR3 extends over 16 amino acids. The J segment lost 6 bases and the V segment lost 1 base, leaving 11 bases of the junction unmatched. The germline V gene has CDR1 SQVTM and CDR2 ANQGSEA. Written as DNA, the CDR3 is TGCAGCGTTGAAGCCGAGACAGGGTTATCGGCCGGGGAGCTGTTTTTT. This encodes CSVEAETGLSAGELFF.

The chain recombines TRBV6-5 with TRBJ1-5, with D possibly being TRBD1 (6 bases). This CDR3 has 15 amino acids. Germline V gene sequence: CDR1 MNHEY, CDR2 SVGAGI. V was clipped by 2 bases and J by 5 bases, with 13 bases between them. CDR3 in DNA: TGTGCCAGCAGTTACCTTGCAGGGGAGCATCAGCCCCAGCATTTT. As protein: CASSYLAGEHQPQHF.

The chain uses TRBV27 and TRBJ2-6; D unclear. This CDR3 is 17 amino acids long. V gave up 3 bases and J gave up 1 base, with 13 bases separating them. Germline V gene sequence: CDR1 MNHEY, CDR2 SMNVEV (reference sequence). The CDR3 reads CASSLSHHLSGANVLTF. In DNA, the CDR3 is TGTGCCAGCAGTTTGAGCCACCACTTGTCTGGGGCCAACGTCCTGACTTTC.

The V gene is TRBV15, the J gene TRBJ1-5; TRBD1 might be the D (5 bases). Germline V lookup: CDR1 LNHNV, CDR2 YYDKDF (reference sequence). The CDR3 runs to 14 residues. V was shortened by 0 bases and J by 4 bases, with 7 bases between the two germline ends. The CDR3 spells CATSRERQNQPQHF. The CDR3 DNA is TGTGCCACCAGCAGAGAACGACAGAATCAGCCCCAGCATTTT.

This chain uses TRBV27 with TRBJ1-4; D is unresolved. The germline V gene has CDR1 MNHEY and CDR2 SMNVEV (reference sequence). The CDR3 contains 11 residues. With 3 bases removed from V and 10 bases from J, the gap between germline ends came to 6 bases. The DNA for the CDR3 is TGTGCCAGCAGTTTTGGAGGAAAACTGTTTTTT. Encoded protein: CASSFGGKLFF.

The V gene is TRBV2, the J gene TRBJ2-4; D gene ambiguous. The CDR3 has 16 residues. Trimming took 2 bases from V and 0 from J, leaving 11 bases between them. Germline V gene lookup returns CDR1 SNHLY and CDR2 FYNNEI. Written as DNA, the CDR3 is TGTGCCAGCAGTGAATGGGCAGACCTAGCCAAAAACATTCAGTACTTC. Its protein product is CASSEWADLAKNIQYF.

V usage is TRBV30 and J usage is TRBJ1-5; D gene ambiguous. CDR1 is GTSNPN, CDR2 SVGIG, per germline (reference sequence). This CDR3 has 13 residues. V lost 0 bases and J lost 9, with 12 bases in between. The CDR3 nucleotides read TGTGCCTGGAGTGTAATGGGGTCGGGGCCCCAGCATTTT. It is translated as CAWSVMGSGPQHF.

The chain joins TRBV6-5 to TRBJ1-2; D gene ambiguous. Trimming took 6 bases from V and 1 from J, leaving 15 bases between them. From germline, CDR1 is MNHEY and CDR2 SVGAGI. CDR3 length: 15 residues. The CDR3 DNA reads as TGTGCCAGCAGCGAGGAAGGGATGGATAACTATGGCTACACCTTC. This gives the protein CASSEEGMDNYGYTF.

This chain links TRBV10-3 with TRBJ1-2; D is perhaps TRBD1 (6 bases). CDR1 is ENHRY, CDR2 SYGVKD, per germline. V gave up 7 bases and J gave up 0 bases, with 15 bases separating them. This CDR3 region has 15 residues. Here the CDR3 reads CAINTPDSSNYGYTF. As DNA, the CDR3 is TGTGCCATCAATACTCCGGACAGCTCTAACTATGGCTACACCTTC.

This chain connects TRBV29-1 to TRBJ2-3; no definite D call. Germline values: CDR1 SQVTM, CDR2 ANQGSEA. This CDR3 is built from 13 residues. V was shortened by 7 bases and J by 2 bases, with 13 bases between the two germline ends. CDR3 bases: TGCAGCGCTTTCTTGCCCCTCACAGATACGCAGTATTTT. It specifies CSAFLPLTDTQYF.

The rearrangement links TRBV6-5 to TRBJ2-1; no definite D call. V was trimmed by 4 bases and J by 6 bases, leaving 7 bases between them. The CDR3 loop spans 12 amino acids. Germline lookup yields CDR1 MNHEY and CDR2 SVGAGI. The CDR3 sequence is CASSSGPNEQFF. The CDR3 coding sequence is TGTGCCAGCAGTTCCGGACCCAATGAGCAGTTCTTC.